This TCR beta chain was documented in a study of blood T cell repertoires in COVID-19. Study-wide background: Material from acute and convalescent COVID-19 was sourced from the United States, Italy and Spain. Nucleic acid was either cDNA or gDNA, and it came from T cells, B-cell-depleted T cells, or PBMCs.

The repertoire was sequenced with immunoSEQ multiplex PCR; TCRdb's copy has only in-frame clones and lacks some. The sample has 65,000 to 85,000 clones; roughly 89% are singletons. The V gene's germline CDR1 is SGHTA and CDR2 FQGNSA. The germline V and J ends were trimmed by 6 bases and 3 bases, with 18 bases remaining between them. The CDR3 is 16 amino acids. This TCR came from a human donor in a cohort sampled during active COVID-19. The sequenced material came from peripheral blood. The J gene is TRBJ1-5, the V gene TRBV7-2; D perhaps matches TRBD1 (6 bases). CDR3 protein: CASSLGVTGFNQPQHF. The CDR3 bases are TGTGCCAGCAGTTTGGGGGTTACAGGGTTCAATCAGCCCCAGCATTTT.